These T cell receptor beta chains were read from a single sample in a study of shared clonotypes between healthy human individuals. Clones were read by immunoSEQ multiplex PCR, and TCRdb kept only the in-frame ones, dropping some. Of around 1 million clones listed, 76% are singletons. Material for sequencing was memory CD4+ T cells sorted from blood. The source is a man younger than 35 in good health. CDR3s include the opening cysteine and the closing phenylalanine or tryptophan.

v_gene	CDR3aa
TRBV11-2	CASSLDQAGAETQYF
TRBV5-1	CASSPGQGAADTQYF
TRBV10-3	CAITMTGSGYTF
TRBV7-7	CASSSNGQGSGTGELFF
TRBV18	CASSPGGSYEQYF
TRBV28	CASRVGTDYGYTF
TRBV18	CASSPRRYQETQYF
TRBV6-1	CASSRGTGNTEAFF
TRBV28	CASSFPAGALNTEAFF
TRBV19	CASRTSGTGSSYEQYF
TRBV7-2	CASSSLTSGLYNEQFF
TRBV4-2	CASSQAPKSAPSSPLHF